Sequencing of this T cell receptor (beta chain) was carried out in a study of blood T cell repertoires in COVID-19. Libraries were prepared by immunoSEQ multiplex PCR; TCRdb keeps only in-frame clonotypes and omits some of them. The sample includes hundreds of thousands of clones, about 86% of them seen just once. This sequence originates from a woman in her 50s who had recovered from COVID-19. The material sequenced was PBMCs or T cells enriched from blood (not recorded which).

The CDR3 bases are TGTGCCAGCAGCTTAGGCCCAGGGATGGGTGGACAGCCCCAGCATTTT. As protein: CASSLGPGMGGQPQHF. This rearrangement joins TRBV7-2 to TRBJ1-5; a weak D match, TRBD1 (5 bases). This CDR3 has 16 residues. V lost 1 base, J lost 7 bases, and 17 bases lay in between. Germline V gene lookup returns CDR1 SGHTA and CDR2 FQGNSA.